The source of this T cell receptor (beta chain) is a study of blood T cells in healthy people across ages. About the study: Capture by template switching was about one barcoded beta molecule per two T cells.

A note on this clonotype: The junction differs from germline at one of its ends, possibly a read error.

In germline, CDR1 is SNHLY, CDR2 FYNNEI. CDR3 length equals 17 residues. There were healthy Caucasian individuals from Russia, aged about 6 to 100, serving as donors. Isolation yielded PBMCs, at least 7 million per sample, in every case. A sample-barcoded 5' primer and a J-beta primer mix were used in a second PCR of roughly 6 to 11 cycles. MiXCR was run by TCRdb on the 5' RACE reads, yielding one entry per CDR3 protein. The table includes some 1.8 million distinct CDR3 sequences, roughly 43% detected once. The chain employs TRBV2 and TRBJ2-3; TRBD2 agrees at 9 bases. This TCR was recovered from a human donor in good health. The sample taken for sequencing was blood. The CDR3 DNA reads TGTGCTAGCAGGCCTAGTAGGGGCGGGGGGGTCACAGATACGCAGTATTTT. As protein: CASRPSRGGGVTDTQYF.